A selection of T cell receptor beta chains follows, all from one sample in a study of cytomegalovirus exposure and HLA in healthy donors. Data came from immunoSEQ multiplex PCR; TCRdb stores just in-frame clones and leaves some out. The table shows roughly 170,000 clones, with roughly 84% occurring only once. The sequenced material came from PBMCs. These receptors were obtained from a girl aged 2-15 years in good health and CMV-seropositive. Each CDR3 is given with its conserved first and last residue. A D gene is named only where the DNA matches it firmly. Only some rows state a clone size, as once, few, many or a class for expanded clones.

cdr3_nt: TGTGCCAGCAGTCCTCGTACCGGGACAGTTAACACCTTC
cdr3_aa: CASSPRTGTVNTF
v_call: TRBV6-5
d_call: TRBD1
clone_size: .
j_call: TRBJ1-2

cdr3_nt: TGTGCCACCAGCGGACAGGGGGCCGGGGAGCTGTTTTTT
cdr3_aa: CATSGQGAGELFF
v_call: TRBV15
d_call: TRBD1
clone_size: .
j_call: TRBJ2-2

cdr3_nt: TGTGCCTGGAGAGAGGGTTACGAGCAGTACTTC
cdr3_aa: CAWREGYEQYF
v_call: TRBV30
d_call: .
clone_size: .
j_call: TRBJ2-7

cdr3_nt: TGTGCCAGCAGTCCCCGGGGATTCAACACTGAAGCTTTCTTT
cdr3_aa: CASSPRGFNTEAFF
v_call: TRBV6-5
d_call: .
clone_size: few
j_call: TRBJ1-1

cdr3_nt: TGTGCCTACACAGAAGGGGGCCTCTATGGCTACACCTTC
cdr3_aa: CAYTEGGLYGYTF
v_call: TRBV30
d_call: TRBD1
clone_size: .
j_call: TRBJ1-2

cdr3_nt: TGTGCCAGCAGACCACCCACAGGGGTGGGAGCTGAAGCTTTCTTT
cdr3_aa: CASRPPTGVGAEAFF
v_call: TRBV28
d_call: TRBD1
clone_size: .
j_call: TRBJ1-1

cdr3_nt: TGTGCCAGCAGCCCCGGCGGGGGACACATAGAGACCCAGTACTTC
cdr3_aa: CASSPGGGHIETQYF
v_call: TRBV7-8
d_call: .
clone_size: .
j_call: TRBJ2-5

cdr3_nt: TGTGCCAGCAGCCAACGACAGGGCACAGATACGCAGTATTTT
cdr3_aa: CASSQRQGTDTQYF
v_call: TRBV14
d_call: .
clone_size: .
j_call: TRBJ2-3

cdr3_nt: TGTGCCTGGAGTACATCCGGGCCGTCATCAGGGGATAATGAAAAACTGTTTTTT
cdr3_aa: CAWSTSGPSSGDNEKLFF
v_call: TRBV30
d_call: .
clone_size: .
j_call: TRBJ1-4

cdr3_nt: TGTGCCAGCAGCTTGGCCGGGACAGAGAGCTCCTACGAGCAGTACTTC
cdr3_aa: CASSLAGTESSYEQYF
v_call: TRBV5-4
d_call: TRBD1
clone_size: .
j_call: TRBJ2-7

cdr3_nt: TGTGCCAGTAGTCCTTCTGCGGGCTACGAGCAGTACTTC
cdr3_aa: CASSPSAGYEQYF
v_call: TRBV19
d_call: .
clone_size: .
j_call: TRBJ2-7

cdr3_nt: TGTGCCAGCAGTTCCCAGCGGGGGGGGGCCAATGAGCAGTTCTTC
cdr3_aa: CASSSQRGGANEQFF
v_call: TRBV28
d_call: TRBD2
clone_size: .
j_call: TRBJ2-1

cdr3_nt: TGTGCCAGCAGTCTGACATATAGTAACTATGGCTACACCTTC
cdr3_aa: CASSLTYSNYGYTF
v_call: TRBV6-1
d_call: .
clone_size: .
j_call: TRBJ1-2

cdr3_nt: TGTGCCAGCAGTGAAGGAGGGACTCTTGGAGATACGCAGTATTTT
cdr3_aa: CASSEGGTLGDTQYF
v_call: TRBV2
d_call: .
clone_size: once
j_call: TRBJ2-3

cdr3_nt: TGCGCCAGCAGCTTGGCTTTTCCGGGAAACGAAGCTTTCTTT
cdr3_aa: CASSLAFPGNEAFF
v_call: TRBV5-1
d_call: .
clone_size: .
j_call: TRBJ1-1

cdr3_nt: TGCGCCAGCAGCCTGAGAGTCCCAGGCTATGGCTACACCTTC
cdr3_aa: CASSLRVPGYGYTF
v_call: TRBV5-1
d_call: .
clone_size: .
j_call: TRBJ1-2

cdr3_nt: TGTGCCAGCAGCGAGCGGGAGGCACGCTCCTACGAGCAGTACTTC
cdr3_aa: CASSEREARSYEQYF
v_call: TRBV14
d_call: TRBD2
clone_size: .
j_call: TRBJ2-7

cdr3_nt: TGTGCCAGCACCCTCCAAGGGGCAACTAATGAAAAACTGTTTTTT
cdr3_aa: CASTLQGATNEKLFF
v_call: TRBV2
d_call: .
clone_size: .
j_call: TRBJ1-4

cdr3_nt: TGCGCCAGCAGCCAAGATATGGCTAGCGGGGGGAGCGGGGAGCTGTTTTTT
cdr3_aa: CASSQDMASGGSGELFF
v_call: TRBV4-1
d_call: TRBD2
clone_size: .
j_call: TRBJ2-2

cdr3_nt: TGCGCCAGCAGCCAAGGGGACAGCTATAATGAAAAACTGTTTTTT
cdr3_aa: CASSQGDSYNEKLFF
v_call: TRBV4-1
d_call: TRBD1
clone_size: .
j_call: TRBJ1-4

cdr3_nt: TGTGCCAGCAGTGACTTAGCGAGCTCCTATAATTCACCCCTCCACTTT
cdr3_aa: CASSDLASSYNSPLHF
v_call: TRBV2
d_call: .
clone_size: .
j_call: TRBJ1-6

cdr3_nt: TGCGCCAGCAGCCAAGACAGGGGGGAGTTAAATGAGCAGTTCTTC
cdr3_aa: CASSQDRGELNEQFF
v_call: TRBV5-1
d_call: TRBD1
clone_size: once
j_call: TRBJ2-1

cdr3_nt: TGTGCCAGCTCCCAAGCCTTAGAATACGAGCAGTACTTC
cdr3_aa: CASSQALEYEQYF
v_call: TRBV18
d_call: .
clone_size: .
j_call: TRBJ2-7

cdr3_nt: TGCAGCGTTGAAGCTGGACAGGGGGGAGATACGCAGTATTTT
cdr3_aa: CSVEAGQGGDTQYF
v_call: TRBV29-1
d_call: TRBD1
clone_size: .
j_call: TRBJ2-3

cdr3_nt: TGTGCCAGCAGTACTCAGGGGGCAGGGGGCTATGGCTACACCTTC
cdr3_aa: CASSTQGAGGYGYTF
v_call: TRBV6-5
d_call: TRBD1
clone_size: .
j_call: TRBJ1-2

cdr3_nt: TGTGCCAGCAGTTTATTTTCGACAGGCACCCCACCACTCTATGGCTACACCTTC
cdr3_aa: CASSLFSTGTPPLYGYTF
v_call: TRBV27
d_call: .
clone_size: once
j_call: TRBJ1-2

cdr3_nt: TGTGCCAGCAGCCGCGGGGGAAGCACAGATACGCAGTATTTT
cdr3_aa: CASSRGGSTDTQYF
v_call: TRBV6-5
d_call: TRBD2
clone_size: .
j_call: TRBJ2-3

cdr3_nt: TGTGCCAGCAGTAGGTCTAGATCTACCTACGAGCAGTACTTC
cdr3_aa: CASSRSRSTYEQYF
v_call: TRBV9
d_call: .
clone_size: .
j_call: TRBJ2-7

cdr3_nt: TGTGCCAGCAGCCCCACAGGGGTGGAGACCCAGTACTTC
cdr3_aa: CASSPTGVETQYF
v_call: TRBV7-3
d_call: TRBD1
clone_size: .
j_call: TRBJ2-5

cdr3_nt: TGTGCCAGCAGTTCGGACAGGGGTCTAGGCATTCAGTACTTC
cdr3_aa: CASSSDRGLGIQYF
v_call: TRBV2
d_call: TRBD1
clone_size: .
j_call: TRBJ2-4

cdr3_nt: TGTGCCAGTGGATCTTCGGACAGGGCCAACGAGCAGTACTTC
cdr3_aa: CASGSSDRANEQYF
v_call: TRBV19
d_call: TRBD1
clone_size: .
j_call: TRBJ2-7

cdr3_nt: TGTGCCAGCAGTTACCAGTCTAGCGGGAGCGAGCAGTACTTC
cdr3_aa: CASSYQSSGSEQYF
v_call: TRBV6-6
d_call: TRBD2
clone_size: .
j_call: TRBJ2-7

cdr3_nt: TGTGCCAGCAGCCGTCTTCCTAGCACAGATACGCAGTATTTT
cdr3_aa: CASSRLPSTDTQYF
v_call: TRBV7-3
d_call: .
clone_size: .
j_call: TRBJ2-3